This T cell receptor beta chain emerged from a study of CD4 and CD8 cells across lung adenocarcinoma regions. Germline V CDR1 and CDR2: MNHNS, SASEGT. V was pared by 2 bases and J by 2 bases, with 6 bases between. This CDR3 is built from 14 residues. This clonotype has ten or more counts. TCRdb re-called the PCR reads through MiXCR, storing one row per CDR3 protein. The table shows approximately 25,000 distinct CDR3 sequences, with 53% occurring only once. Donors had localized lung adenocarcinoma, a non-small cell lung cancer. The sequence was collected from a male donor with lung adenocarcinoma. The CD4 and CD8 labels of this study may be unreliable. J is TRBJ2-2 and V is TRBV6-1; D unclear. The sample comprised CD8+ T cells from the center of a lung tumor. CDR3 sequence (DNA): TGTGCCAGCAGTGAAACTGCTAACACCGGGGAGCTGTTTTTT. Translating gives CASSETANTGELFF.